Listed below are T cell receptor beta chains from one sample, sequenced in a study of blood T cell repertoires in COVID-19. Assay used: immunoSEQ multiplex PCR; TCRdb lists only in-frame clones, some missing. The sample has roughly 190,000 clones, around 80% seen once; the top ten hold about an eighth. Sequencing was carried out using peripheral blood. These receptor sequences come from a woman between 50 and 59 years old with acute or convalescent COVID-19. CDR3s include the opening cysteine and the closing phenylalanine or tryptophan. A D gene is named only where the DNA matches it firmly. Size values are once, few and many counts, or a class for expanded clones, and some rows have none.

>.|TRBJ1-1|TRBV20-1|.
TGCAGTGCTAAACGGGGGGGCAAGGCTTTCTTT
CSAKRGGKAFF
>TRBD2|TRBJ2-7|TRBV28|.
TGTGCCAGCAGCCCGACAGGGACTAGCGGGACCTACGAGCAGTACTTC
CASSPTGTSGTYEQYF
>.|TRBJ1-2|TRBV5-4|.
TGTGCCAGCAGCTCAGACGGGTTGATAAACTATGGCTACACCTTC
CASSSDGLINYGYTF
>.|TRBJ1-1|TRBV6-5|.
TGTGCCAGCAGACAGGGTTGGACCACTGAAGCTTTCTTT
CASRQGWTTEAFF
>.|TRBJ1-2|TRBV4-3|.
TGCGCCAGCAGCCAAGATAGAACTTCTAACTATGGCTACACCTTC
CASSQDRTSNYGYTF
>TRBD1|TRBJ1-2|TRBV11-2|few
TGTGCCAGCAGCTTATTAGGGCCAGGGGGCCACTATGGCTACACCTTC
CASSLLGPGGHYGYTF
>.|TRBJ2-7|TRBV6-5|.
TGTGCCAGCAGGGTAACAAGCGAGCAGTACTTC
CASRVTSEQYF
>.|TRBJ2-1|TRBV30|.
TGTGCCTGGAGTGCAGAGGATTACAATGAGCAGTTCTTC
CAWSAEDYNEQFF
>.|TRBJ2-2|TRBV19|.
TGTGCCAGTAGACCTGGAGCCTTGAACACCGGGGAGCTGTTTTTT
CASRPGALNTGELFF
>.|TRBJ2-3|TRBV10-3|.
TGTGCCATCAGCTACCTCGATACGCAGTATTTT
CAISYLDTQYF
>TRBD2|TRBJ2-7|TRBV5-4|.
TGTGCCAGCAGCTTGCATGGCGGGAGTAGGAACGAGCAGTACTTC
CASSLHGGSRNEQYF
>TRBD1|TRBJ1-5|TRBV6-5|few
TGTGCCAGCCGGGGACAGGGTTTCAATCAGCCCCAGCATTTT
CASRGQGFNQPQHF
>TRBD1|TRBJ1-5|TRBV5-5|.
TGTGCCAGCAGCCAACGGACAGGGGGCGCCGATCAGCCCCAGCATTTT
CASSQRTGGADQPQHF
>.|TRBJ1-2|TRBV18|.
TGTGCCAGCTCACCCCCGGGAAGGTCTCAGGGCTACACCTTC
CASSPPGRSQGYTF
>TRBD2|TRBJ2-5|TRBV5-6|.
TGTGCCAGCAGCTTTGCGGGGGACGGCAAATTGACCCAGTACTTC
CASSFAGDGKLTQYF
>.|TRBJ2-7|TRBV5-1|.
TGCGCCAGCAGCTCGCCGGGCAGGGGATTTGAGCAGTACTTC
CASSSPGRGFEQYF
>TRBD1|TRBJ1-6|TRBV3-1/TRBV3-2|.
TGTGCCAGCTCCCTGGGACAGAACAATTCACCCCTCCACTTT
CASSLGQNNSPLHF
>.|TRBJ2-3|TRBV7-8|.
TGTGCCAGCAGCTTCCTGAGCGGAACAGATACGCAGTATTTT
CASSFLSGTDTQYF
>TRBD1|TRBJ1-2|TRBV19|once
TGTGCCAGTAGTTCCACCTCAGGGGGGATCGTCTATGGCTACACCTTC
CASSSTSGGIVYGYTF
>TRBD1|TRBJ1-4|TRBV25-1|large
TGTGCCAGCAGTGAAAAACAGGGGGCGCTCACTAATGAAAAACTGTTTTTT
CASSEKQGALTNEKLFF
>.|TRBJ2-5|TRBV19|.
TGTGCCAGTAGTACAGGGGAGACCCAGTACTTC
CASSTGETQYF
>.|TRBJ1-1|TRBV18|.
TGTGCCAGCTCACCACCGGGGGGTCCGAACACTGAAGCTTTCTTT
CASSPPGGPNTEAFF
>.|TRBJ1-1|TRBV28|few
TGTGCCAGCAGTTCGCGAATAAGTGAAGCTTTCTTT
CASSSRISEAFF
>TRBD2|TRBJ2-7|TRBV27|once
TGTGCCAGCAGCTACGGGGGAGGGGCAGCGGCCTACGAGCAGTACTTC
CASSYGGGAAAYEQYF
>TRBD1|TRBJ1-5|TRBV2|.
TGTGCCAGCAGGGACAGGGGGTCGAATCAGCCCCAGCATTTT
CASRDRGSNQPQHF
>.|TRBJ1-5|TRBV5-8|.
TGTGCCAGCAGCTTCGGTGATTCGAGTCAGCCCCAGCATTTT
CASSFGDSSQPQHF
>TRBD1|TRBJ2-1|TRBV5-4|.
TGTGCCAGCTCGAACAGGGGGGAGGACAATGAGCAGTTCTTC
CASSNRGEDNEQFF
>.|TRBJ2-7|TRBV11-3|.
TGTGCCAGCAGCTCGACTAGTTTGGCCGAGCAGTACTTC
CASSSTSLAEQYF
>.|TRBJ2-1|TRBV28|.
TGTGCCAGCACGACAGTTTACAATGAGCAGTTCTTC
CASTTVYNEQFF
>TRBD1|TRBJ2-7|TRBV5-1|.
TGCGCCAGCAGCTCGTACCCAGGGGGTACTACGGTTTGGCAGTACTTC
CASSSYPGGTTVWQYF
>TRBD1|TRBJ1-2|TRBV19|.
TGTGCCAGTAGTAGGGGACAGGGATCCTATGGCTACACTTTC
CASSRGQGSYGYTF
>.|TRBJ2-7|TRBV27|.
TGTGCCAGCAGCCCCGGAAGTTTTAGCGCCGAGCAGTACTTC
CASSPGSFSAEQYF
>TRBD2|TRBJ2-3|TRBV7-6|.
TGTGCCAGCAGCTTAATGGGGGAGGGAAGCACAGATACGCAGTATTTT
CASSLMGEGSTDTQYF
>TRBD1|TRBJ2-7|TRBV29-1|once
TGCAGCGCCATCGGGACAGGGTTCCTTTACGAGCAGTACTTC
CSAIGTGFLYEQYF
>TRBD1|TRBJ2-3|TRBV4-3|once
TGCGCCAGCAGCCAAGATCTAGGACAGGGGTCAGATACGCAGTATTTT
CASSQDLGQGSDTQYF
>.|TRBJ1-4|TRBV19|.
TGTGCCAGTAGTAACAGGGCCGGAGAAAAACTGTTTTTT
CASSNRAGEKLFF
>TRBD1|TRBJ1-2|TRBV3-1/TRBV3-2|.
TGTGCCAGCAGCCAACAGGGGGCGACTTCTAACTATGGCTACACCTTC
CASSQQGATSNYGYTF
>.|TRBJ2-2|TRBV25-1|.
TGTGCCAGCCTTGGGACTGGGAACACCGGGGAGCTGTTTTTT
CASLGTGNTGELFF
>.|TRBJ2-2|TRBV11-2|once
TGTGCCAGCAGCTTCCGCGGGGCCAACACCGGGGAGCTGTTTTTT
CASSFRGANTGELFF
>.|TRBJ1-2|TRBV7-9|.
TGTGCCAGCAGCTTCTCTACCCGTGGACCGGAGGGCTATGGCTACACCTTC
CASSFSTRGPEGYGYTF
>TRBD1|TRBJ2-5|TRBV25-1|.
TGTGCCAGCAGTGGTCCGGGACAGGGGGCCGAGACCCAGTACTTC
CASSGPGQGAETQYF
>TRBD2|TRBJ2-5|TRBV7-9|.
TGTGCCAGCAGCCGCGGGGGAGCGGAGACCCAGTACTTC
CASSRGGAETQYF
>.|TRBJ1-1|TRBV6-5|once
TGTGCCAGCAGAGTGAACGCGGCAGCCACTGAAGCTTTCTTT
CASRVNAAATEAFF
>TRBD1|TRBJ2-3|TRBV9|.
TGTGCCAGCAGCCAAGACGGGACAGGCACAGATACGCAGTATTTT
CASSQDGTGTDTQYF
>.|TRBJ1-5|TRBV27|.
TGTGCCAGCAGCCAGGGCACTAATCAGCCCCAGCATTTT
CASSQGTNQPQHF
>.|TRBJ2-2|TRBV24-1|.
TGTGCCACCAATGCAGGGAAGGCGTCCGGGGAGCTGTTTTTT
CATNAGKASGELFF
>.|TRBJ2-7|TRBV28|.
TGTGCCAGCAGTACCCGGAAGGGGGTTAGTTGGGACGAGCAGTACTTC
CASSTRKGVSWDEQYF
>.|TRBJ2-3|TRBV9|.
TGTGCCAGCAGCGCAAGACAGCTCTCCACAGATACGCAGTATTTT
CASSARQLSTDTQYF
>.|TRBJ1-6|TRBV2|.
TGTGCCAGCAGTGAACGGAGGGGTCCTAATTCACCCCTCCACTTT
CASSERRGPNSPLHF
>.|TRBJ1-4|TRBV28|.
TGTGCCAGCAGTTTCAACGTAGGGCTGGGGGGGGATGAAAAACTGTTTTTT
CASSFNVGLGGDEKLFF